This TCR beta chain was profiled in a study of neurological immune-mediated disorders (dated by TCRdb to between 2017 and 2020). Regarding the study in general: Among the approximately 34 multiple sclerosis patients, relapsing-remitting MS accounted for approximately 31 and secondary progressive MS accounted for 3. The roughly 100 TCR-beta libraries covered PBMC samples along with longitudinal samples, technical triplicates, and paired sorted CD4+ and CD8+ T-cell subsets. Peripheral blood TCR-beta repertoires from HTLV-I-associated myelopathy (HAM/TSP) patients, multiple sclerosis patients and healthy controls were compared by UMI-based sequencing. The cohort included approximately 68 subjects: roughly 15 with HAM/TSP, roughly 34 with multiple sclerosis, and approximately 20 healthy controls.

General findings and caveats noted by the study authors: No association of the MS cluster with clinical or MRI features was observed, and the need for larger cohorts was stated by the authors. The highest TCR clonal expansion was observed in HAM/TSP patients, whereas the lowest was observed in MS patients, even when compared with healthy controls. In a phylogenetic analysis, the repertoires of 18 out of 34 MS patients fell into a single cluster of related CDR3 sequences, pointing to a possible signature at the repertoire level. Expanded clones from different subjects shared no identical CDR3 amino acid sequences, which suggests that TCR-beta repertoires were private in all groups.

A distance of 20 bases separates the germline ends of V and J, which lose 3 bases and 11 bases respectively. Sequences SGHRS (CDR1) and YFSETQ (CDR2) are obtained from the germline V gene. From its cysteine to its phenylalanine, the CDR3 spans 14 amino acids. The CDR3 DNA has 42 bases and is translated from base 1. Worth noting for this clonotype: The specificity of this receptor is unknown. The record has no base qualities; no much larger clone is one base away.

Libraries from unsorted PBMCs were made from 2 million PBMCs kept in RNAlater at -80 degrees C until RNA extraction. The multiple sclerosis patients were enrolled in a US clinical protocol that evaluated disease progression with magnetic resonance imaging. Peripheral blood underwent Ficoll-Hypaque density gradient centrifugation to isolate PBMCs, which were then cryopreserved in liquid nitrogen. cDNA was synthesized by template-switch 5'RACE using a primer carrying a 10-nucleotide random unique molecular identifier by which each TCR transcript was tagged. Every sequencing run covered 15-18 subjects and yielded more than 170 million TCR-beta sequences. The RNeasy kit was used for extraction of total RNA. The KAPA Real-time Library Amplification kit was used to amplify TCR-beta VDJ regions with primers targeting the TCR constant region and the 5'RACE anchor. A first PCR added sample indexes and Illumina adaptors, and a second PCR then raised library yield. The roughly 650 bp TCR product was size-selected on a 2% E-gel SizeSelection system after Ampure bead purification. Before pooling, library quality was checked on a Bioanalyzer, concentration was measured with Qubit, and libraries were quantified with the Kapa Library Quantification kit. Paired-end 2 x 150 bp sequencing of the libraries was performed on an Illumina HiSeq 2500. To increase sequence diversity, roughly 24-31% phiX was spiked into each library pool. Processing in the source paper ran as follows. Quality-filtered reads were processed with the UMI-based MiGEC pipeline, which removed over 75% of raw TCR sequences during error correction. VDJ genes were aligned to IMGT germline references, and clonotypes were defined by unique CDR3 amino acid sequence plus V-J genes. VDJtools evaluated clonal expansion, Shannon diversity and CDR3 relatedness (CalcPairwiseDistances, ClusterSamples); CLCbio workbench built phylogenetic trees. A clone was classed as expanded if it had 8 or more unique UMIs, a cutoff based on coefficient-of-variation modelling across technical triplicates. In TCRdb, the public reads were trimmed at Q25 with fastp and aligned with MiXCR, with productive beta chains retained. Rows are unified per CDR3 protein, each entry keeping the most common DNA and genes. The V and J calls here are based on TCRdb, not the publication. The sample table shows approximately 50,000 distinct CDR3 sequences, and around 3.1% are seen once. Over 5% of the sample comes from the top ten.

The chain uses TRBV5-1 and TRBJ1-1; the best D guess is TRBD1, with 5 bases matching. The sample was PBMCs. This TCR was recovered from a man between 40 and 49 years old with multiple sclerosis. Here is the DNA: TGCGCCAGCAGCTGGAGGGAAAGGGAAGGGGAGGCTTTCTTT. It encodes CASSWREREGEAFF.